Listed below are T cell receptor beta chains from one sample, sequenced in a study of blood T cell repertoires in COVID-19. Repertoires were generated with immunoSEQ multiplex PCR, while TCRdb's copy carries only in-frame clones and drops some. The sample contains 63,000 or so clones, about 86% of which appear only once. The sample comprised peripheral blood. The receptors here all came from a man in his sixties or seventies with active COVID-19. The CDR3 runs from the conserved cysteine through the conserved F or W. Clone size is shown for a subset of rows, as once, few, many or a class of expanded clone.

V	size	J	CDR3
TRBV6-2/TRBV6-3	NA	TRBJ2-5	CASSYLGPNRETQYF
TRBV11-2	NA	TRBJ2-7	CASSLGAGVPYEQYF
TRBV6-5	NA	TRBJ2-2	CASSKRRLGAGELFF
TRBV4-1	NA	TRBJ2-7	CASSQEPSGHRVAEQYF
TRBV4-3	once	TRBJ2-2	CASSQNVAGANTGELFF
TRBV7-9	NA	TRBJ2-6	CASSSGAGANVLTF
TRBV13	NA	TRBJ2-7	CASSRSGTTYEQYF
TRBV15	NA	TRBJ2-7	CATSRDRAGIGEQYF
TRBV6-5	NA	TRBJ1-5	CASMGGAWQPQHF
TRBV7-2	few	TRBJ2-2	CASSLAGGYTGELFF
TRBV30	NA	TRBJ1-5	CAWGAGGLGNQPQHF
TRBV7-3	few	TRBJ2-1	CASSPLAGHAGQFF
TRBV19	NA	TRBJ2-5	CASSTVMGEAETQYF
TRBV2	few	TRBJ2-5	CASSLQGEETQYF
TRBV7-2	NA	TRBJ2-5	CASSSSTSQETQYF
TRBV16	NA	TRBJ1-3	CASSQSTGPPGNTIYF
TRBV6-2/TRBV6-3	NA	TRBJ2-4	CASSPGTRWVDGNIQYF
TRBV11-3	once	TRBJ2-1	CASSPQGPGGGEQFF